This T cell receptor (beta chain) was recorded in a study of identical twins. Findings and caveats of the study: Zero-insertion analyses could be partly confounded by invariant MAIT and iNKT cells.

The CDR3 has 14 residues. V lost 5 bases and J lost 2, with 11 bases in between. Germline CDR1 SGHTA, CDR2 FQGNSA. As to this clonotype: Its antigen is unknown.

In TCRdb, the 5' RACE reads were re-called with MiXCR into one record per CDR3 protein. The top ten hold about 0.27% of the sample, which has 1,800,000 or so distinct CDR3 sequences, about 32% seen once. The sequencing sample was made of cord blood. The J gene is TRBJ2-3, the V gene TRBV7-2; D gene unclear. The sequence was collected from a newborn girl in good health. CDR3 nucleotide sequence: TGTGCCAGCAGCGAATGGCGCAACACAGATACGCAGTATTTT. This translates into CASSEWRNTDTQYF.